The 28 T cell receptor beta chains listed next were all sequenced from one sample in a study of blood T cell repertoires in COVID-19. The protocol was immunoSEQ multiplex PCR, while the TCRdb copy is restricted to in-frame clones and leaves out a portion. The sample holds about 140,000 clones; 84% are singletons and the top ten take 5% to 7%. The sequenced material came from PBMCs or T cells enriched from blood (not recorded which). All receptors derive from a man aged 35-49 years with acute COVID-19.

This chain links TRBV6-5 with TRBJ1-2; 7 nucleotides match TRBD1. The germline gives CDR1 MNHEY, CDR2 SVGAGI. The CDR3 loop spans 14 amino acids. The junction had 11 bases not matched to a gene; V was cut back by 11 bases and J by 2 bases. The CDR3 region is CAVGRQGLNYGYTF. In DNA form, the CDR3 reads TGTGCCGTCGGGAGACAGGGTTTAAACTATGGCTACACCTTC.

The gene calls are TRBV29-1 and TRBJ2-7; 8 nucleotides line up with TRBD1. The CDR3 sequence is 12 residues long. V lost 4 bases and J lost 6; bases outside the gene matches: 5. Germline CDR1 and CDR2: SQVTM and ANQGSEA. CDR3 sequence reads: CSVVRTGSEQYF. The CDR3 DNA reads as TGCAGCGTTGTGCGGACAGGGAGCGAGCAGTACTTC.

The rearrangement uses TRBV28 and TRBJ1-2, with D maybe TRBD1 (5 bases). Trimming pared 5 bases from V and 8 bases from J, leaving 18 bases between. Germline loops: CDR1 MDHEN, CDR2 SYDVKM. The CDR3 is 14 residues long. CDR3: CASSARALGKGYTF. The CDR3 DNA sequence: TGTGCCAGCAGTGCCAGGGCCCTGGGTAAAGGCTACACCTTC.

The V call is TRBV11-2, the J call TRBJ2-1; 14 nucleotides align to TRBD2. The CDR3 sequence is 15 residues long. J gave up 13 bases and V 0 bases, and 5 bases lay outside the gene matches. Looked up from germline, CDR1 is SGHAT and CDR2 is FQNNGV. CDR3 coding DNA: TGTGCCAGCAGCTTAGATCTGACTAGCGGGAGGGTTCAGTTCTTC. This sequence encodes CASSLDLTSGRVQFF.

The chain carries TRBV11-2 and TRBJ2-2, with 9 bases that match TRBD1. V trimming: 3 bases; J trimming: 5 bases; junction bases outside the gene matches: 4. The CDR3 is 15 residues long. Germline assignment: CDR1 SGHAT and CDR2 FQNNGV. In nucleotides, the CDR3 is TGTGCCAGCAGCTTGACAGGGGGACGAACCGGGGAGCTGTTTTTT. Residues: CASSLTGGRTGELFF.

The CDR3 loop reads CASSQSGEFYEQYF. DNA of the CDR3: TGTGCCAGCAGCCAAAGCGGGGAGTTTTACGAGCAGTACTTC. The chain couples TRBV7-9 to TRBJ2-7; TRBD2 matches 7 bases. The J segment lost 4 bases and the V segment lost 5 bases, leaving 8 bases of the junction unmatched. The germline gives CDR1 SEHNR, CDR2 FQNEAQ (reference sequence). This CDR3 has 14 residues.

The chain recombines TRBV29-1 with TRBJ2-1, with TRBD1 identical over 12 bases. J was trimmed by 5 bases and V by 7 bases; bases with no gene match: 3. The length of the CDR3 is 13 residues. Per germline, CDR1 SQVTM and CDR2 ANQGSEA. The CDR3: CSAGQGADNEQFF. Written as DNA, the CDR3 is TGCAGCGCGGGACAGGGGGCGGACAATGAGCAGTTCTTC.

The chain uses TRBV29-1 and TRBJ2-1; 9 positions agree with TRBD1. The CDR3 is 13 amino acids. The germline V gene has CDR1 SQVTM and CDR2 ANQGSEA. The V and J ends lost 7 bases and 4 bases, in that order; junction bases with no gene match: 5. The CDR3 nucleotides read TGCAGCGGGAAGACAGGGGGGTACAATGAGCAGTTCTTC. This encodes CSGKTGGYNEQFF.

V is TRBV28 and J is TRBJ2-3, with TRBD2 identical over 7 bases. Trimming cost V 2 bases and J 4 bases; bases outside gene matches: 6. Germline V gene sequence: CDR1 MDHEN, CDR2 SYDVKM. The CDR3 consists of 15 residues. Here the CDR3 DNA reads TGTGCCAGCAGTTTAAGGCGGGAGACGTCAGATACGCAGTATTTT. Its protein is CASSLRRETSDTQYF.

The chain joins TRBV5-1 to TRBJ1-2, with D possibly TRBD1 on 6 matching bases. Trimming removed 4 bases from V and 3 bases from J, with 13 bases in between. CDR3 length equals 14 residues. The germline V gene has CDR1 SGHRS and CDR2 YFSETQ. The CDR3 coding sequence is TGCGCCAGCAGCCGGAACCCAGGGGACTATGGCTACACCTTC. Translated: CASSRNPGDYGYTF. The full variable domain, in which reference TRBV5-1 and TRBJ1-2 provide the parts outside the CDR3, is KAGVTQTPRYLIKTRGQQVTLSCSPISGHRSVSWYQQTPGQGLQFLFEYFSETQRNKGNFPGRFSGRQFSNSRSEMNVSTLELGDSALYLCASSRNPGDYGYTFGSGTRLTVV.

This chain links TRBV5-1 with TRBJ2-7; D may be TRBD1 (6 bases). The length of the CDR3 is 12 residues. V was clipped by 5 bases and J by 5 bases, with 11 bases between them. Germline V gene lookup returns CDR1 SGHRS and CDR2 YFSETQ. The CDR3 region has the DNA TGCGCCAGCAGAACAGGGTGGAACGAGCAGTACTTC. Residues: CASRTGWNEQYF.

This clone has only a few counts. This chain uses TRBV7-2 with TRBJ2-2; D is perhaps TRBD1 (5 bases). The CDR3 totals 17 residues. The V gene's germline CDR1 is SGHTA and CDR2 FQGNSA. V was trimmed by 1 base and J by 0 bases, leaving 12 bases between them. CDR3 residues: CASSLVRVYPNTGELFF. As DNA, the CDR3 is TGTGCCAGCAGCTTAGTCAGGGTCTATCCGAACACCGGGGAGCTGTTTTTT.

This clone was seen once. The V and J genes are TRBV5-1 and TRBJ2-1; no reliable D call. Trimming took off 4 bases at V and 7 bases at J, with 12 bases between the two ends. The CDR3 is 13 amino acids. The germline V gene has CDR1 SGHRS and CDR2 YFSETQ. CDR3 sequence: CASSSSPNNEQFF. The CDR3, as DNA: TGCGCCAGCAGCAGCTCCCCTAATAATGAGCAGTTCTTC. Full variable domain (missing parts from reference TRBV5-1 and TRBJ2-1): KAGVTQTPRYLIKTRGQQVTLSCSPISGHRSVSWYQQTPGQGLQFLFEYFSETQRNKGNFPGRFSGRQFSNSRSEMNVSTLELGDSALYLCASSSSPNNEQFFGPGTRLTVL.

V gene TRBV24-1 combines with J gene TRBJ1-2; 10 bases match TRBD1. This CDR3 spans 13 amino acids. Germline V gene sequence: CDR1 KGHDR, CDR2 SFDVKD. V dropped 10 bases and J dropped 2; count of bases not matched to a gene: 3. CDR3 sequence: CATRQGANYGYTF. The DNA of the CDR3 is TGTGCCACTCGACAGGGGGCCAACTATGGCTACACCTTC.

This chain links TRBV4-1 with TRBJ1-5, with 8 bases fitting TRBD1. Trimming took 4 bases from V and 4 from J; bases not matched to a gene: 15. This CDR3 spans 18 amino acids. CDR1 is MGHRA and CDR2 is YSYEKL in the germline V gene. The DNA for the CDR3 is TGCGCCAGCAGCCGCATACCATCAGGGGGCCGTTATAATCAGCCCCAGCATTTT. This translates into CASSRIPSGGRYNQPQHF.

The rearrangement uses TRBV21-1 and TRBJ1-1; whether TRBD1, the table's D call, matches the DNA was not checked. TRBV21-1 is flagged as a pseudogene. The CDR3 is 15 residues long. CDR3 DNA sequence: TGTGCCAGCAGCAAAAAGACAGGATTCAACACTGAAGCTTTCTTT. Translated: CASSKKTGFNTEAFF.

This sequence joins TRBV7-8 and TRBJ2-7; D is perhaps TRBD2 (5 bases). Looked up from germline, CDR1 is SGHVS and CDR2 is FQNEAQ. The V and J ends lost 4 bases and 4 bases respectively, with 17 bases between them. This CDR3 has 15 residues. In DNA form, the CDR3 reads TGTGCCAGCAGCTCCTTCGGACCGGGGATGTACGAGCAGTACTTC. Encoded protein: CASSSFGPGMYEQYF.

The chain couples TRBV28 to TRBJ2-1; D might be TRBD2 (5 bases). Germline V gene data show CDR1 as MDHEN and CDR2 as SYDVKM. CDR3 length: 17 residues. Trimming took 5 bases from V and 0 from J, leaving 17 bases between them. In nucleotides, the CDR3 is TGTGCCAGCAGTGGAACTAGTCATGGAACCTCCTACAATGAGCAGTTCTTC. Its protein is CASSGTSHGTSYNEQFF.

The CDR3: CASARWLAGRSYNEQFF. The DNA for the CDR3 is TGTGCCAGCGCCCGGTGGCTAGCGGGCCGATCCTACAATGAGCAGTTCTTC. The chain combines TRBV21-1 with TRBJ2-1; TRBD2 is the table's D call, not checked against the DNA. TRBV21-1 counts as a pseudogene. This CDR3 has 17 amino acids.

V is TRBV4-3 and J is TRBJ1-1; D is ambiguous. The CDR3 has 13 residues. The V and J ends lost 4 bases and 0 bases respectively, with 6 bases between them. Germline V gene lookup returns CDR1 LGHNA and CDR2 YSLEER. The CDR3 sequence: CASSPRLNTEAFF. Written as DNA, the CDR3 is TGCGCCAGCAGCCCTCGGTTGAACACTGAAGCTTTCTTT.

The CDR3 DNA is TGCGCCAGCAGCCAAGAACTTAGCGGGAGACTCTACGAGCAGTACTTC. Protein product: CASSQELSGRLYEQYF. The chain joins TRBV4-3 to TRBJ2-7; 9 bases match TRBD2. The CDR3 consists of 16 residues. Per the germline V gene, CDR1 is LGHNA and CDR2 is YSLEER. V lost 0 bases, J lost 3 bases, and 6 bases stayed unmatched.

The CDR3: CASSFAGGRTEAFF. CDR3 nucleotides: TGTGCCAGCAGCTTCGCGGGGGGTCGGACTGAAGCTTTCTTT. This rearrangement joins TRBV7-9 to TRBJ1-1, with a tentative D call TRBD1 (5 bases). Looked up from germline, CDR1 is SEHNR and CDR2 is FQNEAQ (reference sequence). V lost 3 bases, J lost 5 bases, and 13 bases lay in between. The CDR3 is 14 residues long.

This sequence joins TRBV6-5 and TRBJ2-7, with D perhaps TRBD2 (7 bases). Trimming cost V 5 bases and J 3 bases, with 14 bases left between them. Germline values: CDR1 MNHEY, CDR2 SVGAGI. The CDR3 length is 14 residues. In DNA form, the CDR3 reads TGTGCCAGCAGTCGGGGGGCTATCCACTACGAGCAGTACTTC. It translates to CASSRGAIHYEQYF.

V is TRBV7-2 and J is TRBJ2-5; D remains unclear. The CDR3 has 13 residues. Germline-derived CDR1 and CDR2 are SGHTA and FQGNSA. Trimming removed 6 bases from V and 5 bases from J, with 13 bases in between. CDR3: CASSYRPRETQYF. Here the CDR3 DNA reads TGTGCCAGCAGTTACCGCCCCCGGGAGACCCAGTACTTC.

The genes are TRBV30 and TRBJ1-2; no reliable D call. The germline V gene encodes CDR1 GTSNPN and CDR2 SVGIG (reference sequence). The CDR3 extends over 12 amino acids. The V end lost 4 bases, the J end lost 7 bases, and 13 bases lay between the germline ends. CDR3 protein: CAWNQITIGYTF. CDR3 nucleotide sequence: TGTGCCTGGAATCAGATAACTATTGGCTACACCTTC.

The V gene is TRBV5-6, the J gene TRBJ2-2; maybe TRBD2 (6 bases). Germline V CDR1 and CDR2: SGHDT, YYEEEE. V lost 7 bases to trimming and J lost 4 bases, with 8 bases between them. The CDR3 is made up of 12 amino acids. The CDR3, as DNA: TGTGCCAGCCGGCGGGGCACCGGGGAGCTGTTTTTT. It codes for CASRRGTGELFF.

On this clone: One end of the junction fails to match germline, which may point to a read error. The CDR3 reads CASSLSSPAGPREHF. Written as DNA, the CDR3 is TGTGCCAGCAGCTTATCAAGCCCTGCCGGGCCTAGGGAGCATTTT. This chain links TRBV13 with TRBJ2-3; maybe TRBD2 (5 bases). CDR1 PRHDT and CDR2 FYEKMQ come from the germline V gene (reference sequence). The CDR3 is 15 residues long.

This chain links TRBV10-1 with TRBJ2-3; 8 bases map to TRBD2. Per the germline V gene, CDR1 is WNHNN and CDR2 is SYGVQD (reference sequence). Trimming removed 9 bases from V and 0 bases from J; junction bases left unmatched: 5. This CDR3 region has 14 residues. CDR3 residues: CAREKRGSTDTQYF. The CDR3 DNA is TGCGCCAGAGAAAAGCGGGGGAGCACAGATACGCAGTATTTT.